These 25 T cell receptor beta chains were sequenced from one sample in a study of blood T cell repertoires in COVID-19. Sequencing was performed with immunoSEQ multiplex PCR; in TCRdb, only in-frame clones are kept and a portion is missing. The table has some 240,000 clones, approximately 78% seen once. The sequenced sample was peripheral blood. All receptors derive from a woman in her seventies with COVID-19, enrolled during active disease.

V usage is TRBV4-3 and J usage is TRBJ2-3; D is possibly TRBD2 (6 bases). The CDR3 is 15 residues long. Germline CDR1 reads LGHNA; CDR2 reads YSLEER. V gave up 3 bases and J gave up 3 bases, with 13 bases separating them. The chain's CDR3 is CASSQRAGGTDTQYF. The CDR3 DNA follows: TGCGCCAGCAGCCAGAGGGCCGGAGGGACAGATACGCAGTATTTT.

The CDR3 nucleotides are TGTGCCAGCAGCCAAACAAATGAGCAGTTCTTC. Its protein product is CASSQTNEQFF. The V call is TRBV6-6, the J call TRBJ2-1; no definite D call. This CDR3 is built from 11 residues. V shed 6 bases and J shed 7 bases, with 7 bases lying between them. CDR1 is MNHNY and CDR2 is SVGAGI in the germline V gene (reference sequence).

CDR3 amino acids: CASTPAGSNTIYF. In nucleotides, the CDR3 is TGTGCCAGCACCCCCGCGGGGTCGAACACCATATATTTT. This sequence joins TRBV27 and TRBJ1-3, with unresolved D. The V gene lost 7 bases and the J gene lost 7 bases, with 14 bases spanning the gap. Germline-derived CDR1 and CDR2 are MNHEY and SMNVEV (reference sequence). The CDR3 extends over 13 amino acids.

On this clone: The same CDR3 arises from other DNA sequences in this sample as well. V gene TRBV28 combines with J gene TRBJ1-1, with a tentative D call TRBD1 (5 bases). CDR1 and CDR2 (germline): MDHEN, SYDVKM. The CDR3 contains 15 residues. Trimming took off 4 bases at V and 0 bases at J, with 12 bases between the two ends. This chain's CDR3 is CASSSPGGMNTEAFF. DNA for the CDR3: TGTGCCAGCAGTTCGCCGGGGGGAATGAACACTGAAGCTTTCTTT.

The chain recombines TRBV4-1 with TRBJ1-6, with 7 bases that match TRBD1. After removal of 2 bases from V and 1 base from J, the junction contained 14 bases not matched to a gene. CDR1 MGHRA and CDR2 YSYEKL come from the germline V gene. CDR3 length: 20 residues. The CDR3 DNA reads TGCGCCAGCAGCCAATTAGTCCCTGTGAAGGGGGCGTCCTATAATTCACCCCTCCACTTT. Translating it yields CASSQLVPVKGASYNSPLHF.

The chain employs TRBV18 and TRBJ2-2; D is perhaps TRBD2 (5 bases). V lost 2 bases and J 4 bases, leaving 14 bases between the germline ends. Germline V gene data show CDR1 as KGHSH and CDR2 as LQKENI. This CDR3 contains 16 residues. For the CDR3, the DNA is TGTGCCAGCTCACCAGACTATTCCCAGGCCACCGGGGAGCTGTTTTTT. Translated: CASSPDYSQATGELFF.

The chain joins TRBV9 to TRBJ1-5; TRBD1 aligns across 8 bases. The junction had 17 bases not matched to a gene; V was cut back by 0 bases and J by 6 bases. Germline CDR1 reads SGDLS; CDR2 reads YYNGEE. The CDR3 covers 19 residues. CDR3 amino acids: CASSVERRVGQGARQPQHF. DNA for the CDR3: TGTGCCAGCAGCGTAGAAAGGAGAGTTGGGCAGGGGGCGCGTCAGCCCCAGCATTTT.

V and J are TRBV3-1 (or the pseudogene TRBV3-2) and TRBJ1-1; 9 bases are a match to TRBD1. Germline loops: CDR1 LGHDT, CDR2 YNNKEL (reference sequence). J gave up 2 bases and V 5 bases, and 6 bases lay outside the gene matches. The CDR3 length is 15 residues. CDR3 region: CASSTRDRVNTEAFF. The CDR3 DNA reads as TGTGCCAGCAGCACTCGGGACAGGGTCAACACTGAAGCTTTCTTT.

This clone appeared a few times. The chain couples TRBV29-1 to TRBJ1-2; D possibly corresponds to TRBD1 (5 bases). Germline V gene lookup returns CDR1 SQVTM and CDR2 ANQGSEA. V was pared by 4 bases and J by 5 bases, with 14 bases between. This CDR3 spans 13 amino acids. Here the CDR3 reads CSVAGDSNYGYTF. Here the CDR3 DNA reads TGCAGCGTTGCAGGTGACAGCAATTATGGCTACACCTTC.

The CDR3: CASSSYRGDYGYTF. The CDR3 DNA reads as TGTGCCAGCAGTTCCTACAGGGGCGACTATGGCTACACCTTC. The V call is TRBV28, the J call TRBJ1-2; 7 bases align to TRBD1. The V gene's germline CDR1 is MDHEN and CDR2 SYDVKM. Germline trimming cut 4 bases from V and 3 bases from J; bases unmatched to any gene: 5. The CDR3 has 14 residues.

The V and J genes are TRBV19 and TRBJ1-5; D remains ambiguous. V dropped 1 base and J dropped 1 base, with 14 bases sitting between them. There are 17 residues in the CDR3. In germline, CDR1 is LNHDA, CDR2 SQIVND (reference sequence). The CDR3 sequence is CASSIGSGVRSNQPQHF. The CDR3 DNA sequence: TGTGCCAGTAGTATAGGAAGCGGGGTCAGGAGCAATCAGCCCCAGCATTTT.

The chain employs TRBV7-9 and TRBJ2-5, with 8 nucleotides matching TRBD2. This CDR3 has 16 residues. The junction had 9 bases not matched to a gene; V was cut back by 1 base and J by 5 bases. Germline V gene lookup returns CDR1 SEHNR and CDR2 FQNEAQ (reference sequence). This CDR3 is CASSLGTSGSRETQYF. The CDR3 bases are TGTGCCAGCAGCTTAGGGACCAGCGGGAGTAGGGAGACCCAGTACTTC.

This clone occurred once. V gene TRBV11-2 combines with J gene TRBJ1-1; no definite D call. Germline V lookup: CDR1 SGHAT, CDR2 FQNNGV. This CDR3 comprises 14 residues. The V gene lost 1 base and the J gene lost 1 base, with 7 bases spanning the gap. CDR3 DNA: TGTGCCAGCAGCTTAGCGGGGAAGAACACTGAAGCTTTCTTT. Its protein is CASSLAGKNTEAFF.

The V gene is TRBV18, the J gene TRBJ2-7; D may be TRBD2 (6 bases). Germline V gives CDR1 KGHSH, CDR2 LQKENI. The CDR3 sequence is 14 residues long. V was clipped by 6 bases and J by 4 bases, with 16 bases between them. This chain's CDR3 is CASSPGTSFYEQYF. The CDR3 DNA is TGTGCCAGCTCCCCCGGAACTAGCTTTTACGAGCAGTACTTC.

The J gene is TRBJ2-2, the V gene TRBV30; TRBD1 might be the D (6 bases). The germline CDR1 and CDR2 sequences are GTSNPN and SVGIG (reference sequence). CDR3 length: 15 amino acids. V lost 3 bases to trimming and J lost 2 bases, with 13 bases between them. CDR3 sequence: CAWRAGTINTGELFF. Here the CDR3 DNA reads TGTGCCTGGAGGGCCGGGACAATTAACACCGGGGAGCTGTTTTTT.

CDR3 sequence (DNA): TGTGCCAGCAGTTTAGGCTTACAGGGCCAAGAGACCCAGTACTTC. This encodes CASSLGLQGQETQYF. V is TRBV27 and J is TRBJ2-5; D is perhaps TRBD1 (6 bases). Per germline, CDR1 MNHEY and CDR2 SMNVEV (reference sequence). V lost 2 bases, J lost 1 base, and 11 bases lay in between. The length of the CDR3 is 15 residues.

This chain joins TRBV30 and TRBJ1-1; D ambiguous. V was shortened by 5 bases and J by 0 bases, with 10 bases between the two germline ends. Germline loops: CDR1 GTSNPN, CDR2 SVGIG (reference sequence). The CDR3 has 13 residues. The CDR3 coding sequence is TGTGCCTGGGCTAAGAGTATGAACACTGAAGCTTTCTTT. Translation gives CAWAKSMNTEAFF.

V usage is TRBV19 and J usage is TRBJ2-2, with 10 bases lining up with TRBD1. The CDR3 loop spans 14 amino acids. V shed 9 bases, J shed 3 bases, and the junction held 4 bases outside the gene matches. Germline V gives CDR1 LNHDA, CDR2 SQIVND (reference sequence). Written as DNA, the CDR3 is TGTGCCAGCAGGGACAGGGGAGACACCGGGGAGCTGTTTTTT. Protein product: CASRDRGDTGELFF.

The CDR3 DNA reads as TGTGCCAGCAGCGGGGCCGGGGAGCTGTTTTTT. Amino acids: CASSGAGELFF. The chain couples TRBV2 to TRBJ2-2; tentative D call: TRBD2 (5 bases). Deletions cut 6 bases from V and 6 bases from J, with 5 bases between. CDR3 size: 11 residues. Germline V gene data show CDR1 as SNHLY and CDR2 as FYNNEI.

J is TRBJ2-7 and V is TRBV9; 10 bases align to TRBD2. J was trimmed by 0 bases and V by 10 bases; bases with no gene match: 10. The CDR3 spans 15 residues. Per germline, CDR1 SGDLS and CDR2 YYNGEE. The DNA of the CDR3 is TGTGCCGGCCGCAAGCGGGAGGGTACCTCCTACGAGCAGTACTTC. It translates to CAGRKREGTSYEQYF.

This clone has just a few counts. The chain couples TRBV7-2 to TRBJ2-7, with 12 bases that match TRBD2. Looked up from germline, CDR1 is SGHTA and CDR2 is FQGNSA. V shed 4 bases, J shed 0 bases, and the junction held 13 bases outside the gene matches. This CDR3 is 19 amino acids long. Written as DNA, the CDR3 is TGTGCCAGCAGCTCCCGGACTAGCGGGATTCTATCGACCTCCTACGAGCAGTACTTC. Translated, it gives CASSSRTSGILSTSYEQYF. The full variable domain, rest sourced from reference TRBV7-2 and TRBJ2-7, is GAGVSQSPSNKVTEKGKDVELRCDPISGHTALYWYRQSLGQGLEFLIYFQGNSAPDKSGLPSDRFSAERTGGSVSTLTIQRTQQEDSAVYLCASSSRTSGILSTSYEQYFGPGTRLTVT.

The rearrangement uses TRBV5-6 and TRBJ2-5; D uncertain. This CDR3 spans 14 amino acids. V dropped 4 bases and J dropped 3 bases, with 13 bases sitting between them. Germline V gene data show CDR1 as SGHDT and CDR2 as YYEEEE. CDR3 in DNA: TGTGCCAGCAGCGTTCAAGGAACAGAAGAGACCCAGTACTTC. This translates into CASSVQGTEETQYF. Full variable domain (rest looked up from reference TRBV5-6 and TRBJ2-5): DAGVTQSPTHLIKTRGQQVTLRCSPKSGHDTVSWYQQALGQGPQFIFQYYEEEERQRGNFPDRFSGHQFPNYSSELNVNALLLGDSALYLCASSVQGTEETQYFGPGTRLLVL.

This clone is a singleton in its sample. The chain links TRBV9 to TRBJ2-5, with 8 bases aligning to TRBD2. J lost 7 bases, V lost 1 base, and 9 bases had no gene match. CDR3 length: 15 amino acids. From germline, CDR1 is SGDLS and CDR2 YYNGEE. CDR3 DNA: TGTGCCAGCAGCGTACATCCAGCGGGAGATGGGACCCAGTACTTC. Amino acid sequence: CASSVHPAGDGTQYF.

The V call is TRBV30, the J call TRBJ2-5; D unclear. Germline V gene lookup returns CDR1 GTSNPN and CDR2 SVGIG (reference sequence). This CDR3 contains 11 residues. The V end was cut by 1 base, the J end by 5 bases, with 5 bases between. The CDR3 DNA is TGTGCCTGGAGTGCGAGGGAGACCCAGTACTTC. It specifies CAWSARETQYF.

The chain employs TRBV19 and TRBJ1-4; 8 bases line up with TRBD1. The CDR3 spans 17 residues. Trimming at V came to 5 bases and at J to 3 bases, leaving 11 bases not matched to a gene. Germline values: CDR1 LNHDA, CDR2 SQIVND (reference sequence). CDR3 nucleotides: TGTGCCAGTAGTTTGTCTGGCAGGGGGCCGCCTAATGAAAAACTGTTTTTT. Encoded protein: CASSLSGRGPPNEKLFF.